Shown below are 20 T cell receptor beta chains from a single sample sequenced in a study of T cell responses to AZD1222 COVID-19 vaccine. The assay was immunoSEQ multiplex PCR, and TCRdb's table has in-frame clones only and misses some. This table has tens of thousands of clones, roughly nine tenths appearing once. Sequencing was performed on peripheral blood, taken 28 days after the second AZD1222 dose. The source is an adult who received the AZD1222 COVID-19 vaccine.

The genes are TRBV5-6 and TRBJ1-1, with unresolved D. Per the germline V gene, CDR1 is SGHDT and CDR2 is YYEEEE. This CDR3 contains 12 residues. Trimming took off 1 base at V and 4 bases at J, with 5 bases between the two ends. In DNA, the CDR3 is TGTGCCAGCAGCTTGTACAGCACTGAAGCTTTCTTT. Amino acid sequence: CASSLYSTEAFF.

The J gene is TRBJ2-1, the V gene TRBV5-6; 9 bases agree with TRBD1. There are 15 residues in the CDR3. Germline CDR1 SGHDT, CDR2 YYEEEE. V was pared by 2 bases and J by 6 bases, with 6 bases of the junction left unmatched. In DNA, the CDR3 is TGTGCCAGCAGCTTTTCGGACAGGGGTGTCAATGAGCAGTTCTTC. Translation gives CASSFSDRGVNEQFF.

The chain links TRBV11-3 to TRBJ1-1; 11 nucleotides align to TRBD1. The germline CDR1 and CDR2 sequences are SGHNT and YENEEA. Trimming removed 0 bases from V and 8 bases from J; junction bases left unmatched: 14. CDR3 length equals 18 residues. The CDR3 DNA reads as TGTGCCAGCAGCTTAGATCGAGGATGGACAGGGGGCTCCCCCGAAGCTTTCTTT. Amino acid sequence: CASSLDRGWTGGSPEAFF.

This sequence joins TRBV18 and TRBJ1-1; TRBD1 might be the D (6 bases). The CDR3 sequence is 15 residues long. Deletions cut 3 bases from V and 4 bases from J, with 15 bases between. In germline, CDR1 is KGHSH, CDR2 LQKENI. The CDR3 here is CASSPGGRVSTEAFF. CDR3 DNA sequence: TGTGCCAGCTCACCGGGGGGGCGAGTAAGCACTGAAGCTTTCTTT. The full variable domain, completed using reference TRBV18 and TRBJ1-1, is NAGVMQNPRHLVRRRGQEARLRCSPMKGHSHVYWYRQLPEEGLKFMVYLQKENIIDESGMPKERFSAEFPKEGPSILRIQQVVRGDSAAYFCASSPGGRVSTEAFFGQGTRLTVV.

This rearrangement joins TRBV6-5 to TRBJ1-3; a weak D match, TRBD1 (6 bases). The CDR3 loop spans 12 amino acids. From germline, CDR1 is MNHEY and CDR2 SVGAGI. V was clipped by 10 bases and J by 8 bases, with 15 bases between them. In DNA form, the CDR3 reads TGTGCCACCGGGGGCCAAGGGTACACCATATATTTT. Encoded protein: CATGGQGYTIYF.

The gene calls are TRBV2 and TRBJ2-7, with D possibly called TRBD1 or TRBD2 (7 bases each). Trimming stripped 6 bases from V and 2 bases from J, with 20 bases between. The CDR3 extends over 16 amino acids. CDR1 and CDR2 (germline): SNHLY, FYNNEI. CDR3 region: CASRTHPGGETYEQYF. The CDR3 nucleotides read TGTGCCAGCAGAACCCACCCAGGGGGGGAAACCTACGAGCAGTACTTC. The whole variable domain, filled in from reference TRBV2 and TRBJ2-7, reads EPEVTQTPSHQVTQMGQEVILRCVPISNHLYFYWYRQILGQKVEFLVSFYNNEISEKSEIFDDQFSVERPDGSNFTLKIRSTKLEDSAMYFCASRTHPGGETYEQYFGPGTRLTVT.

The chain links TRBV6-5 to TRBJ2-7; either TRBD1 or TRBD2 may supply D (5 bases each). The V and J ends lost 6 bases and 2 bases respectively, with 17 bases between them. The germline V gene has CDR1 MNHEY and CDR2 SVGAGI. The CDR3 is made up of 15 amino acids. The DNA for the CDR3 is TGTGCCAGCAGCCTCGGGACGGTGAGCCCCTACGAGCAGTACTTC. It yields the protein CASSLGTVSPYEQYF.

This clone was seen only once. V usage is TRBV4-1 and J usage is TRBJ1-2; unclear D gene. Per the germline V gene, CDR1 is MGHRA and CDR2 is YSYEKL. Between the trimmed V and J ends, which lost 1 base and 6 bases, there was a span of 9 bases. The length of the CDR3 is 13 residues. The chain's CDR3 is CASSQAGGHGYTF. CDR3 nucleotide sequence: TGCGCCAGCAGCCAAGCGGGCGGTCATGGCTACACCTTC.

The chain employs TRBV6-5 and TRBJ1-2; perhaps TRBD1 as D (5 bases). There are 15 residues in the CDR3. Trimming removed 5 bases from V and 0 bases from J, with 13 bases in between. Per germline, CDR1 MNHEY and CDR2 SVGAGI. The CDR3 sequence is CASSTGTDANYGYTF. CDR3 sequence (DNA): TGTGCCAGCAGTACGGGGACCGATGCTAACTATGGCTACACCTTC.

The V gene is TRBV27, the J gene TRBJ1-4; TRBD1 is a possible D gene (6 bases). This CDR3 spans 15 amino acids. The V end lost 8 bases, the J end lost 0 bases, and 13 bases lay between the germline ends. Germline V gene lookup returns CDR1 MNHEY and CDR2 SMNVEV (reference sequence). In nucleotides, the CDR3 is TGTGCCAGCTCTAGACAGGCTGCAACTAATGAAAAACTGTTTTTT. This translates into CASSRQAATNEKLFF.

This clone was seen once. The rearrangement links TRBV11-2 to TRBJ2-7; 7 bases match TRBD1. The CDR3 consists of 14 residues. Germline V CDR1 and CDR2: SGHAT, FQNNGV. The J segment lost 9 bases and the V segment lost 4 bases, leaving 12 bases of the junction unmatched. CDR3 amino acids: CASSSKGAGARQYF. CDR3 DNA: TGTGCCAGCAGCTCAAAGGGGGCTGGGGCTCGGCAGTACTTC.

The CDR3 region is CASSLGFGQFDNEQFF. CDR3 DNA sequence: TGTGCCAGCAGCTTAGGATTCGGACAGTTTGACAATGAGCAGTTCTTC. The chain links TRBV11-3 to TRBJ2-1; TRBD1 is a possible D gene (6 bases). With 1 base removed from V and 5 bases from J, the gap between germline ends came to 15 bases. Germline CDR1 is SGHNT and CDR2 is YENEEA. This CDR3 region has 16 residues.

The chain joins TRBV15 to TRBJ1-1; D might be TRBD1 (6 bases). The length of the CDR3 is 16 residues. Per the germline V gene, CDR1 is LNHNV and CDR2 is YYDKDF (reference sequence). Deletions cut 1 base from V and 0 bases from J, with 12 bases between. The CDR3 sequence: CATSRGAGTLNTEAFF. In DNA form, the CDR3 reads TGTGCCACCAGCAGAGGGGCCGGGACATTGAACACTGAAGCTTTCTTT. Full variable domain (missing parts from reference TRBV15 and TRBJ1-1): DAMVIQNPRYQVTQFGKPVTLSCSQTLNHNVMYWYQQKSSQAPKLLFHYYDKDFNNEADTPDNFQSRRPNTSFCFLDIRSPGLGDTAMYLCATSRGAGTLNTEAFFGQGTRLTVV.

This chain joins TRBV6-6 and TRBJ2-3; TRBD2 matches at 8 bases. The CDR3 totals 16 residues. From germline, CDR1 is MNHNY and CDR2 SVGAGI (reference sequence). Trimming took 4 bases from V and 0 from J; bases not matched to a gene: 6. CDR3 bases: TGTGCCAGCAGTTTTCCAGCGGGGGAAAGCACAGATACGCAGTATTTT. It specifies CASSFPAGESTDTQYF.

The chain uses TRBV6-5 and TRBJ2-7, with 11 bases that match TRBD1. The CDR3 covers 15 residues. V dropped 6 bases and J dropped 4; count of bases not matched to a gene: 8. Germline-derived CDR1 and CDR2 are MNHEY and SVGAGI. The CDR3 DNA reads TGTGCCAGCAGCCCCGCCGGGACAGGGGGTTACGAGCAGTACTTC. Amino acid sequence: CASSPAGTGGYEQYF.

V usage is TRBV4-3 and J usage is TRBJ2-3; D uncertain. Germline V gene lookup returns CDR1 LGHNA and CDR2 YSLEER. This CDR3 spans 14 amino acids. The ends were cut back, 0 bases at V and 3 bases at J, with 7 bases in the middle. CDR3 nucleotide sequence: TGCGCCAGCAGCCAAGAAAGGCAAACAGATACGCAGTATTTT. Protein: CASSQERQTDTQYF.

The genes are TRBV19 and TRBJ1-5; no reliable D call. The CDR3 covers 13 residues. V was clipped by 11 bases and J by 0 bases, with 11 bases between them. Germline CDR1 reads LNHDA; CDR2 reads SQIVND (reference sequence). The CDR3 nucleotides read TGTGCCGGTGGACGTAATAGCAATCAGCCCCAGCATTTT. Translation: CAGGRNSNQPQHF. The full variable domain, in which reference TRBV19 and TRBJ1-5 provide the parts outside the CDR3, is DGGITQSPKYLFRKEGQNVTLSCEQNLNHDAMYWYRQDPGQGLRLIYYSQIVNDFQKGDIAEGYSVSREKKESFPLTVTSAQKNPTAFYLCAGGRNSNQPQHFGDGTRLSIL.

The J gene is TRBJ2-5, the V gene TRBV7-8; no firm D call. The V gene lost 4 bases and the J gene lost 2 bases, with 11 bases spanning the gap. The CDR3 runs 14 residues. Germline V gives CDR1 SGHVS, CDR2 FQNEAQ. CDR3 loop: CASSSRGQQETQYF. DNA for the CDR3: TGTGCCAGCAGCTCGCGTGGCCAGCAAGAGACCCAGTACTTC.

Written as DNA, the CDR3 is TGTGCCAGCAGTGAAATGGGACAGGGGCAAGAGACCCAGTACTTC. Residues: CASSEMGQGQETQYF. The V gene is TRBV6-1, the J gene TRBJ2-5; 10 nucleotides align to TRBD1. This CDR3 has 15 amino acids. V trimming: 2 bases; J trimming: 2 bases; junction bases outside the gene matches: 2. Germline V lookup: CDR1 MNHNS, CDR2 SASEGT.

The DNA of the CDR3 is TGTGCCAGTAGTCCCTCAAGACAGGGGGCGGGTGGCTACACCTTC. Protein: CASSPSRQGAGGYTF. The genes are TRBV19 and TRBJ1-2, with 10 bases matching TRBD1. This CDR3 spans 15 amino acids. Unmatched junction bases numbered 10, after V lost 5 bases and J lost 7 bases. The V gene's germline CDR1 is LNHDA and CDR2 SQIVND (reference sequence).